This T cell receptor (beta chain) stems from a study of blood T cell repertoires in COVID-19. Clones were sequenced by immunoSEQ multiplex PCR, and TCRdb holds only the in-frame ones, with some missing. The sample consists of about 210,000 clones, roughly 88% of them appearing once. The CDR3 is 18 amino acids. Trimming removed 2 bases from V and 4 bases from J; junction bases left unmatched: 12. CDR1 and CDR2 (germline): LGHNA, YNFKEQ. This clonotype was obtained from a man in his fifties or sixties with active or convalescent COVID-19. The chain carries TRBV4-2 and TRBJ2-1, with 9 bases matching TRBD2. The sequencing input was peripheral blood. The CDR3 nucleotides read TGTGCCAGCAGCCAACGCCTCTCGAGCGGGGGGCGATACAATGAGCAGTTCTTC. Translated, it gives CASSQRLSSGGRYNEQFF.